The 26 T cell receptor beta chains in this list originate from one sample, sequenced in a study of T cell responses to AZD1222 COVID-19 vaccine. Assay: immunoSEQ multiplex PCR; the TCRdb copy retains only in-frame clones and omits some. Here the sample spans about 150,000 clones, approximately 87% being singletons. The sequences come from peripheral blood, collected on day 0 of MenACWY control vaccination. All receptors come from an adult in good health.

The chain uses TRBV6-6 and TRBJ1-5; 10 positions match TRBD1. The ends lost 7 bases at V and 7 bases at J; junction bases unmatched: 10. The germline CDR1 and CDR2 sequences are MNHNY and SVGAGI (reference sequence). This CDR3 has 15 amino acids. CDR3 DNA: TGTGCCAGCACCCTAGGACAGGGGGTTAGCCAGCCCCAGCATTTT. Translating it yields CASTLGQGVSQPQHF.

The chain is built from TRBV18 and TRBJ1-1, with a tentative D call TRBD1 (5 bases). Germline-derived CDR1 and CDR2 are KGHSH and LQKENI. Trimming took off 2 bases at V and 5 bases at J, with 9 bases between the two ends. CDR3 size: 13 residues. CDR3 DNA: TGTGCCAGCTCACCAGCAGGGAGGACTGAAGCTTTCTTT. It yields the protein CASSPAGRTEAFF.

The V call is TRBV6-5, the J call TRBJ1-1; no reliable D call. The length of the CDR3 is 13 residues. The V gene's germline CDR1 is MNHEY and CDR2 SVGAGI. V lost 6 bases and J 0 bases, leaving 8 bases between the germline ends. The CDR3 is CASRPLMNTEAFF. CDR3 DNA sequence: TGTGCCAGCAGGCCTTTGATGAACACTGAAGCTTTCTTT.

The sample holds a few counts of this clone. The chain employs TRBV7-2 and TRBJ2-1; 10 bases agree with TRBD2. V dropped 8 bases and J dropped 10; count of bases not matched to a gene: 11. The CDR3 has 14 amino acids. Per germline, CDR1 SGHTA and CDR2 FQGNSA. This CDR3 is CASARTSGPHEQFF. The CDR3 DNA is TGTGCCAGCGCCCGGACTAGCGGTCCGCACGAGCAGTTCTTC.

V is TRBV7-9 and J is TRBJ1-1; unclear D gene. The V gene's germline CDR1 is SEHNR and CDR2 FQNEAQ (reference sequence). This CDR3 has 13 amino acids. V lost 5 bases, J lost 0 bases, and 7 bases lay in between. The CDR3 DNA is TGTGCCAGCAGCCACGACTTGAACACTGAAGCTTTCTTT. Protein product: CASSHDLNTEAFF. Full variable domain (outside the CDR3, taken from reference TRBV7-9 and TRBJ1-1): DTGVSQNPRHKITKRGQNVTFRCDPISEHNRLYWYRQTLGQGPEFLTYFQNEAQLEKSRLLSDRFSAERPKGSFSTLEIQRTEQGDSAMYLCASSHDLNTEAFFGQGTRLTVV.

The rearrangement joins TRBV11-2 to TRBJ2-7, with 9 bases identical to TRBD2. V was clipped by 5 bases and J by 3 bases; unmatched bases: 8. Per the germline V gene, CDR1 is SGHAT and CDR2 is FQNNGV. The CDR3 is 15 residues long. For the CDR3, the DNA is TGTGCCAGCAGCGCGACTAGCGGACAACACTACGAGCAGTACTTC. It encodes CASSATSGQHYEQYF.

The rearrangement joins TRBV19 to TRBJ2-7; TRBD2 matches 7 bases. The junction had 5 bases not matched to a gene; V was cut back by 1 base and J by 5 bases. The CDR3 sequence is 14 residues long. Germline values: CDR1 LNHDA, CDR2 SQIVND (reference sequence). The CDR3 DNA reads TGTGCCAGTAGTATAGGACTAGCATCCGACGAGCAGTACTTC. Its protein is CASSIGLASDEQYF.

The chain couples TRBV5-1 to TRBJ1-4; 10 nucleotides agree with TRBD1. From germline, CDR1 is SGHRS and CDR2 YFSETQ. This CDR3 spans 17 amino acids. Trimming cost V 1 base and J 4 bases; bases outside gene matches: 7. The chain's CDR3 is CASSLSDRGVDNEKLFF. The CDR3 nucleotides are TGCGCCAGCAGCTTGTCGGACAGGGGGGTTGATAATGAAAAACTGTTTTTT.

The chain links TRBV19 to TRBJ1-3, with D perhaps TRBD1 (5 bases). Trimming removed 11 bases at V and 7 bases at J, with 12 bases between. CDR1 is LNHDA and CDR2 is SQIVND in the germline V gene (reference sequence). CDR3 length equals 11 residues. The CDR3 sequence is CAGGGSNTIYF. In nucleotides, the CDR3 is TGTGCCGGTGGGGGATCGAACACCATATATTTT.

The chain employs TRBV28 and TRBJ2-2; a weak D match, TRBD1 (5 bases). The V gene lost 2 bases and the J gene lost 0 bases, with 7 bases spanning the gap. The V gene's germline CDR1 is MDHEN and CDR2 SYDVKM. This CDR3 contains 15 residues. The chain's CDR3 is CASSLGRANTGELFF. CDR3 DNA: TGTGCCAGCAGTTTAGGCAGGGCGAACACCGGGGAGCTGTTTTTT.

The chain uses TRBV2 and TRBJ2-1; 15 bases line up with TRBD2. V was clipped by 5 bases and J by 12 bases; unmatched bases: 8. Germline CDR1 and CDR2: SNHLY and FYNNEI. The CDR3 has 15 amino acids. The CDR3 coding sequence is TGTGCCAGCAGTTCTGAGGGACTAGCGGGGGGAGGGCAGTTCTTC. This encodes CASSSEGLAGGGQFF.

The chain links TRBV2 to TRBJ1-4; 7 nucleotides match TRBD1. Trimming took 6 bases from V and 8 from J; bases not matched to a gene: 12. The CDR3 has 15 residues. Germline V gives CDR1 SNHLY, CDR2 FYNNEI. In DNA form, the CDR3 reads TGTGCCAGCAGCGACGGGCAGGGGGACGGGGAAAAACTGTTTTTT. Its protein product is CASSDGQGDGEKLFF. Complete variable domain (other parts from reference TRBV2 and TRBJ1-4): EPEVTQTPSHQVTQMGQEVILRCVPISNHLYFYWYRQILGQKVEFLVSFYNNEISEKSEIFDDQFSVERPDGSNFTLKIRSTKLEDSAMYFCASSDGQGDGEKLFFGSGTQLSVL.

The rearrangement links TRBV9 to TRBJ1-4; 7 bases are shared with TRBD1. This CDR3 is 14 amino acids long. V lost 4 bases and J lost 5; bases outside the gene matches: 5. Germline CDR1 SGDLS, CDR2 YYNGEE. CDR3 in DNA: TGTGCCAGCAGCTCCCAGACAGGGAATGAAAAACTGTTTTTT. As protein: CASSSQTGNEKLFF. Looking up the rest from reference TRBV9 and TRBJ1-4 gives the full variable domain: DSGVTQTPKHLITATGQRVTLRCSPRSGDLSVYWYQQSLDQGLQFLIQYYNGEERAKGNILERFSAQQFPDLHSELNLSSLELGDSALYFCASSSQTGNEKLFFGSGTQLSVL.

This chain connects TRBV27 to TRBJ2-1, with 9 bases matching TRBD1. V dropped 6 bases and J dropped 15; count of bases not matched to a gene: 18. The V gene's germline CDR1 is MNHEY and CDR2 SMNVEV (reference sequence). The CDR3 runs to 15 residues. The CDR3 DNA reads as TGTGCCAGCAGACCCGCGGGACAGGGAATCGAAGTACTGTTCTTC. It translates to CASRPAGQGIEVLFF.

This clone was recorded only once. The J gene is TRBJ2-7, the V gene TRBV5-1; TRBD1 or TRBD2 may be the D gene (6 bases each). V was pared by 4 bases and J by 3 bases, with 11 bases between. CDR1 is SGHRS, CDR2 YFSETQ, per germline. The CDR3 is 13 residues long. In DNA, the CDR3 is TGCGCCAGCAGCCAGGAGGGGGGCTACGAGCAGTACGTC. Amino acid sequence: CASSQEGGYEQYV.

The chain has TRBV18 and TRBJ2-5, with D unresolved. Germline V lookup: CDR1 KGHSH, CDR2 LQKENI. V was pared by 2 bases and J by 7 bases, with 11 bases between. This CDR3 spans 13 amino acids. This CDR3 is CASSPTTTGTQYF. CDR3 DNA: TGTGCCAGCTCACCAACTACCACGGGGACCCAGTACTTC. Combining the CDR3 with reference TRBV18 and TRBJ2-5 gives the whole variable domain NAGVMQNPRHLVRRRGQEARLRCSPMKGHSHVYWYRQLPEEGLKFMVYLQKENIIDESGMPKERFSAEFPKEGPSILRIQQVVRGDSAAYFCASSPTTTGTQYFGPGTRLLVL.

The chain joins TRBV27 to TRBJ1-1; TRBD1 matches at 7 bases. The CDR3 is 15 residues long. Germline values: CDR1 MNHEY, CDR2 SMNVEV (reference sequence). V trimming: 4 bases; J trimming: 8 bases; junction bases outside the gene matches: 13. DNA for the CDR3: TGTGCCAGCAGTTCACCCAGGCAGGGGGAAGAGGAAGCTTTCTTT. Its translation is CASSSPRQGEEEAFF.

The V gene is TRBV5-1, the J gene TRBJ2-5; D might be TRBD2 (6 bases). Germline V gene data show CDR1 as SGHRS and CDR2 as YFSETQ. CDR3 length: 15 amino acids. Trimming left V 0 bases short and J 3 bases short, with 12 bases between. The CDR3 DNA is TGCGCCAGCAGCTTGGTAGGGACTTCAGAAGAGACCCAGTACTTC. Encoded protein: CASSLVGTSEETQYF.

The J gene is TRBJ2-7, the V gene TRBV5-4; a weak D match, TRBD1 (6 bases). This CDR3 has 14 residues. The V and J ends lost 0 bases and 6 bases respectively, with 13 bases between them. Looked up from germline, CDR1 is SGHNT and CDR2 is YYREEE (reference sequence). The CDR3 DNA reads as TGTGCCAGCAGCTTGGAAGGCAGGGGCGGCGAGCAGTACGTC. Its translation: CASSLEGRGGEQYV.

The J gene is TRBJ2-5, the V gene TRBV20-1; unclear D gene. With 3 bases removed from V and 5 bases from J, the gap between germline ends came to 4 bases. Germline V lookup: CDR1 DFQATT, CDR2 SNEGSKA (reference sequence). This CDR3 has 10 residues. CDR3 protein: CSAREETQYF. CDR3 nucleotides: TGCAGTGCTAGGGAGGAGACCCAGTACTTC.

The CDR3 loop is CSVESVALNTEAFF. The CDR3 DNA sequence: TGCAGCGTTGAGTCGGTGGCTCTGAACACTGAAGCTTTCTTT. The J gene is TRBJ1-1, the V gene TRBV29-1, with no clear D. Germline V lookup: CDR1 SQVTM, CDR2 ANQGSEA. Trimming took off 3 bases at V and 0 bases at J, with 11 bases between the two ends. The CDR3 is 14 residues long.

The chain carries TRBV19 and TRBJ2-1; perhaps D is TRBD1 or TRBD2 (5 bases each). The V end was cut by 6 bases, the J end by 1 base, with 7 bases between. Germline CDR1 LNHDA, CDR2 SQIVND (reference sequence). The CDR3 covers 13 residues. The CDR3 DNA is TGTGCCAGTAGGTGGGGGTCCTACAATGAGCAGTTCTTC. Translating gives CASRWGSYNEQFF.

The chain is built from TRBV3-1 (or the pseudogene TRBV3-2) and TRBJ1-2, with TRBD1 identical over 11 bases. The CDR3 spans 14 residues. Germline V gene sequence: CDR1 LGHDT, CDR2 YNNKEL (reference sequence). The trim removed 4 bases at V and 6 bases at J, leaving 4 bases unmatched. The CDR3 nucleotides are TGTGCCAGCAGCCCTAGGACAGGGGGCAATGGCTACACCTTC. It codes for CASSPRTGGNGYTF.

This clone was counted a few times. The gene calls are TRBV7-9 and TRBJ2-7; 10 bases fit TRBD1. The CDR3 is 15 amino acids. The ends lost 1 base at V and 3 bases at J; junction bases unmatched: 3. Germline CDR1 is SEHNR and CDR2 is FQNEAQ (reference sequence). CDR3 sequence (DNA): TGTGCCAGCAGCTTAGGGGACAGGGGCAGCTACGAGCAGTACTTC. Protein sequence: CASSLGDRGSYEQYF. Combining the CDR3 with reference TRBV7-9 and TRBJ2-7 gives the whole variable domain DTGVSQNPRHKITKRGQNVTFRCDPISEHNRLYWYRQTLGQGPEFLTYFQNEAQLEKSRLLSDRFSAERPKGSFSTLEIQRTEQGDSAMYLCASSLGDRGSYEQYFGPGTRLTVT.

V and J are TRBV10-3 and TRBJ2-1, with D unresolved. V lost 0 bases, J lost 6 bases, and 6 bases lay in between. This CDR3 is built from 13 residues. Germline V lookup: CDR1 ENHRY, CDR2 SYGVKD. CDR3 sequence: CAISESWGNEQFF. The CDR3 coding sequence is TGTGCCATCAGTGAGTCGTGGGGCAATGAGCAGTTCTTC.

The V call is TRBV11-2, the J call TRBJ1-1; no clear D. The CDR3 sequence is 16 residues long. Deletions cut 0 bases from V and 5 bases from J, with 16 bases between. CDR1 is SGHAT, CDR2 FQNNGV, per germline. CDR3 bases: TGTGCCAGCAGCTTAGATGAAGGTACCCGGTGGACTGAAGCTTTCTTT. The encoded protein is CASSLDEGTRWTEAFF. The variable domain in full, with the rest retrieved from reference TRBV11-2 and TRBJ1-1, is EAGVAQSPRYKIIEKRQSVAFWCNPISGHATLYWYQQILGQGPKLLIQFQNNGVVDDSQLPKDRFSAERLKGVDSTLKIQPAKLEDSAVYLCASSLDEGTRWTEAFFGQGTRLTVV.